The 14 T cell receptor beta chains given below trace back to one sample, sequenced in a study of blood T cell repertoires in COVID-19. Clones were read by immunoSEQ multiplex PCR, and TCRdb kept only the in-frame ones, dropping some. The sample shows roughly 200,000 clones, just over 85% of them seen only once. Specimen: peripheral blood. All receptors derive from a man older than 75 with acute or convalescent COVID-19.

The rearrangement uses TRBV3-1 (or the pseudogene TRBV3-2) and TRBJ1-1; D not resolved. Trimming pared 0 bases from V and 4 bases from J, leaving 9 bases between. CDR3 length equals 14 residues. Germline CDR1 LGHDT, CDR2 YNNKEL (reference sequence). The CDR3: CASSQEGRGTEAFF. Written as DNA, the CDR3 is TGTGCCAGCAGCCAAGAGGGGAGAGGCACTGAAGCTTTCTTT.

This clone was seen only once. This chain joins TRBV6-2 or TRBV6-3 and TRBJ2-4; TRBD2 matches 13 bases. Germline-derived CDR1 and CDR2 are MNHEY and SVGEGT. The length of the CDR3 is 16 residues. V trimming: 4 bases; J trimming: 6 bases; junction bases outside the gene matches: 6. The CDR3 loop reads CASSSSGTSGVNIQYF. The CDR3 bases are TGTGCCAGCAGTTCTTCCGGGACTAGCGGGGTAAACATTCAGTACTTC.

The J gene is TRBJ2-7, the V gene TRBV18; TRBD2 is a possible D gene (6 bases). The CDR3 is made up of 15 amino acids. The germline CDR1 and CDR2 sequences are KGHSH and LQKENI. Trimming removed 3 bases from V and 1 base from J, with 13 bases in between. The CDR3 nucleotides are TGTGCCAGCTCACCGGGGCGGGGTAAGTCCTACGAGCAGTACGTC. It encodes CASSPGRGKSYEQYV.

The rearrangement links TRBV7-2 to TRBJ2-2, with 8 bases that match TRBD2. Germline CDR1 is SGHTA and CDR2 is FQGNSA. This CDR3 region has 15 residues. V lost 5 bases and J lost 5; bases outside the gene matches: 7. The CDR3 spells CASSRGGAGTGELFF. The CDR3, as DNA: TGTGCCAGCAGCCGGGGGGGCGCGGGGACCGGGGAGCTGTTTTTT.

J is TRBJ2-1 and V is TRBV30, with 8 bases identical to TRBD2. The trim removed 3 bases at V and 5 bases at J, leaving 3 bases unmatched. CDR3 length equals 13 residues. CDR1 GTSNPN and CDR2 SVGIG come from the germline V gene (reference sequence). The CDR3 coding sequence is TGTGCCTGGAGACTAGCGGTCCACAATGAGCAGTTCTTC. It codes for CAWRLAVHNEQFF. Based on the CDR3 plus reference TRBV30 and TRBJ2-1, the full variable domain is SQTIHQWPATLVQPVGSPLSLECTVEGTSNPNLYWYRQAAGRGLQLLFYSVGIGQISSEVPQNLSASRPQDRQFILSSKKLLLSDSGFYLCAWRLAVHNEQFFGPGTRLTVL.

The J gene is TRBJ1-1, the V gene TRBV11-1; D may be TRBD1 (6 bases). This CDR3 region has 14 residues. V lost 5 bases and J 1 base, leaving 11 bases between the germline ends. Germline CDR1 reads SGHAT; CDR2 reads FQDESV (reference sequence). CDR3 nucleotide sequence: TGTGCCAGCAGCCCGGGACACGCGAACACTGAAGCTTTCTTT. Protein sequence: CASSPGHANTEAFF.

V gene TRBV19 combines with J gene TRBJ2-2; perhaps TRBD1 as D (6 bases). V was shortened by 7 bases and J by 5 bases, with 17 bases between the two germline ends. The V gene's germline CDR1 is LNHDA and CDR2 SQIVND (reference sequence). This CDR3 has 15 residues. CDR3 residues: CASIVQGSQTGELFF. The CDR3 DNA sequence: TGTGCCAGTATTGTACAGGGAAGTCAGACCGGGGAGCTGTTTTTT. Together with reference TRBV19 and TRBJ2-2, the CDR3 gives the full variable domain: DGGITQSPKYLFRKEGQNVTLSCEQNLNHDAMYWYRQDPGQGLRLIYYSQIVNDFQKGDIAEGYSVSREKKESFPLTVTSAQKNPTAFYLCASIVQGSQTGELFFGEGSRLTVL.

V is TRBV7-9 and J is TRBJ2-7; the match to TRBD1 covers 9 bases. There are 16 residues in the CDR3. The V gene end was trimmed by 5 bases and the J gene end by 0 bases; junction bases not matched to a gene: 8. Germline CDR1 SEHNR, CDR2 FQNEAQ (reference sequence). The CDR3 DNA sequence: TGTGCCAGCAGCACCTCAACAGGGGGCGCCTCCTACGAGCAGTACGTC. Translation: CASSTSTGGASYEQYV.

The CDR3, as DNA: TGTGCCAGCTCACCCCGGACAGGGGGCAGCGCAGATACGCAGTATTTT. Translation gives CASSPRTGGSADTQYF. This chain joins TRBV18 and TRBJ2-3; 11 positions match TRBD1. There are 16 residues in the CDR3. Germline V CDR1 and CDR2: KGHSH, LQKENI. Trimming at V came to 3 bases and at J to 4 bases, leaving 6 bases not matched to a gene.

This clone was detected only a few times. The chain carries TRBV18 and TRBJ2-7, with 7 nucleotides matching TRBD1. The CDR3 runs to 13 residues. Germline V CDR1 and CDR2: KGHSH, LQKENI. The ends lost 2 bases at V and 6 bases at J; junction bases unmatched: 4. CDR3 in amino acids: CASSPDRVGEQYV. Here the CDR3 DNA reads TGTGCCAGCTCACCAGACAGGGTAGGCGAGCAGTACGTC.

The CDR3 coding sequence is TGTGCCTGGAGTAGGGCGGGAGCCGGAACAGATACGCAGTATTTT. This gives the protein CAWSRAGAGTDTQYF. The chain carries TRBV30 and TRBJ2-3; 7 nucleotides align to TRBD2. The CDR3 is made up of 15 amino acids. Trimming at V came to 2 bases and at J to 3 bases, leaving 8 bases not matched to a gene. Germline lookup yields CDR1 GTSNPN and CDR2 SVGIG (reference sequence).

The genes are TRBV5-5 and TRBJ2-5; 8 positions agree with TRBD2. Germline loops: CDR1 SGHKS, CDR2 YYEKEE (reference sequence). Trimming removed 4 bases from V and 5 bases from J; junction bases left unmatched: 10. The CDR3 covers 15 residues. This CDR3 reads CASSALAGQWETQYF. The CDR3 bases are TGTGCCAGCAGCGCCCTAGCGGGTCAATGGGAGACCCAGTACTTC.

This chain joins TRBV19 and TRBJ1-5; D is ambiguous. Germline CDR1 reads LNHDA; CDR2 reads SQIVND (reference sequence). This CDR3 comprises 10 residues. Trimming took 7 bases from V and 7 from J, leaving 5 bases between them. The CDR3 here is CASNKQPQHF. DNA of the CDR3: TGTGCCAGTAATAAACAGCCCCAGCATTTT.

The CDR3 is CASSQDRRDYGYTF. In nucleotides, the CDR3 is TGTGCCAGCAGCCAAGACAGGAGGGACTATGGCTACACCTTC. The V call is TRBV4-2, the J call TRBJ1-2; the D is unclear. The V gene lost 0 bases and the J gene lost 3 bases, with 8 bases spanning the gap. This CDR3 is 14 amino acids long. Germline CDR1 LGHNA, CDR2 YNFKEQ.